This is a list of T cell receptor beta chains from one sample in a study of neoadjuvant anti-PD-1 for oral cavity cancer. TCRdb's copy holds only in-frame clones and misses some; the assay was immunoSEQ multiplex PCR. The table has 13,000 to 15,000 clones, over 60% seen once; the top ten hold under 3%. The sequenced sample was PBMCs, obtained after nivolumab (anti-PD-1) treatment. Receptors originate from a person between 40 and 85 years old with oral cavity squamous cell carcinoma. Both conserved end residues are trimmed from each CDR3. D genes are given only for firm matches. Rows may omit the clone size; those that give it use once, few, many or a size class.

-,-,TRBV4-2,TRBJ2-1,ASSQDREFYNEQF
once,-,TRBV4-1,TRBJ1-3,ASSQDLDSRHAGNTIY
-,-,TRBV15,TRBJ2-6,ATSVRVFSGANVLT
-,-,TRBV10-3,TRBJ1-2,AISEGQPTNYGYT
-,-,TRBV11-1,TRBJ1-2,ASSLDYGRSYGYT
-,-,TRBV6-5,TRBJ2-1,ASRGREQF
-,-,TRBV10-3,TRBJ2-7,ATARKSSYEQY
-,-,TRBV5-1,TRBJ2-5,ASSFGHGRETQY
-,-,TRBV19,TRBJ1-1,ASSGDRVWDTEAF
-,-,TRBV7-9,TRBJ2-3,ASSPGILHRTQY
-,-,TRBV13,TRBJ2-7,ASSLWLTGTDNNEQY
-,-,TRBV25-1,TRBJ1-1,ASSTGSTEAF
few,-,TRBV6-5,TRBJ1-1,ASSYSGRTWAEAF
few,-,TRBV5-1,TRBJ2-2,ASSLKDSYSNTGELF
-,TRBD1,TRBV10-3,TRBJ2-3,AISPDRIGTDTQY
few,-,TRBV6-5,TRBJ2-6,ASSYRRGANVLT
-,-,TRBV7-6,TRBJ2-7,ASSAEDYPQY
-,-,TRBV5-1,TRBJ1-1,ASSLWGPPDTEAF
-,-,TRBV6-1,TRBJ2-3,ASRLKGDTQY
-,-,TRBV27,TRBJ1-1,ASSLVGGMEAF
few,TRBD2,TRBV5-1,TRBJ2-3,ASSLGSGRLGDTQY
-,-,TRBV30,TRBJ2-3,AWSLGTDTQY
-,TRBD1,TRBV28,TRBJ1-2,ASSTGQGNYGYT
once,-,TRBV5-1,TRBJ2-7,ASSLQTLSPYEQY
-,-,TRBV7-3,TRBJ2-2,ASSPGLRNTGELF
-,TRBD1,TRBV2,TRBJ2-1,ASRPGTGGFYNEQF
-,-,TRBV10-3,TRBJ1-1,AISDNVGGKGGAEAF